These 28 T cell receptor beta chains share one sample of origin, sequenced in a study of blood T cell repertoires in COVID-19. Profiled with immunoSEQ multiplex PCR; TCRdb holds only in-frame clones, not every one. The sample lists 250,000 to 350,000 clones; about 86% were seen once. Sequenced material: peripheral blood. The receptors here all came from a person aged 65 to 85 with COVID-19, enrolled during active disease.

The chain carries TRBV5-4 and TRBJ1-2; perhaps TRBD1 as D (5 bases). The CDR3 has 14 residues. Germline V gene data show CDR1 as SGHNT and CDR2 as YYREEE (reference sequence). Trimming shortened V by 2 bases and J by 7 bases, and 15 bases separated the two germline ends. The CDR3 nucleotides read TGTGCCAGCAGCTTCTCCGGGGGGGTAGCTGGCTACACCTTC. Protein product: CASSFSGGVAGYTF.

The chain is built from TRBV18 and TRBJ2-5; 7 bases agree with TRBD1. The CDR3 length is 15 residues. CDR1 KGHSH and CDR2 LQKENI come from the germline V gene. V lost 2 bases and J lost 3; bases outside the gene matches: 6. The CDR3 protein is CASSPTGQREETQYF. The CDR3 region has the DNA TGTGCCAGCTCACCAACGGGACAGAGGGAAGAGACCCAGTACTTC.

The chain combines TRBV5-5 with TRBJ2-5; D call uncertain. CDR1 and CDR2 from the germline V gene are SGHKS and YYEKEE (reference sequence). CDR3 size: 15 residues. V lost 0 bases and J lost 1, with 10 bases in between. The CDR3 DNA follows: TGTGCCAGCAGCTTGGGAGGAGTTTCCCAAGAGACCCAGTACTTC. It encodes CASSLGGVSQETQYF.

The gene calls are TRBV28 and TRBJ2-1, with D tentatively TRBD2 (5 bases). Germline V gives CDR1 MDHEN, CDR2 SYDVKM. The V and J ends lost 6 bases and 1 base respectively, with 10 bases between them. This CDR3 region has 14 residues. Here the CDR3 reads CASSPTGSYNEQFF. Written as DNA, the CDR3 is TGTGCCAGCAGCCCAACGGGGTCCTACAATGAGCAGTTCTTC. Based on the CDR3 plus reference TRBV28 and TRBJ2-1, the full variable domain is DVKVTQSSRYLVKRTGEKVFLECVQDMDHENMFWYRQDPGLGLRLIYFSYDVKMKEKGDIPEGYSVSREKKERFSLILESASTNQTSMYLCASSPTGSYNEQFFGPGTRLTVL.

This chain's CDR3 is CASSRQGADEQYF. The CDR3 DNA follows: TGTGCCAGCAGCAGACAGGGGGCCGACGAGCAGTACTTC. The V gene is TRBV27, the J gene TRBJ2-7, with 10 bases lining up with TRBD1. Germline V gene sequence: CDR1 MNHEY, CDR2 SMNVEV (reference sequence). The CDR3 extends over 13 amino acids. The trim removed 6 bases at V and 5 bases at J, leaving 4 bases unmatched.

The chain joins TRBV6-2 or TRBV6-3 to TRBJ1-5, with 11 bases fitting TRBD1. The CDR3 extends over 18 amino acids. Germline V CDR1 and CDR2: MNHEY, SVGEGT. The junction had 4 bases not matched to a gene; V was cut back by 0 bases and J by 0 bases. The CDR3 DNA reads TGTGCCAGCAGTTACTCGTGGGGACAGGGGGATAGCAATCAGCCCCAGCATTTT. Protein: CASSYSWGQGDSNQPQHF.

CDR3 nucleotides: TGTGCCAGCAGTTCAGAGGGTGGAAACACCATATATTTT. This encodes CASSSEGGNTIYF. The chain joins TRBV3-1 (or the pseudogene TRBV3-2) to TRBJ1-3; no clear D gene. Trimming shortened V by 6 bases and J by 3 bases, and 9 bases separated the two germline ends. This CDR3 is 13 amino acids long. Per the germline V gene, CDR1 is LGHDT and CDR2 is YNNKEL (reference sequence).

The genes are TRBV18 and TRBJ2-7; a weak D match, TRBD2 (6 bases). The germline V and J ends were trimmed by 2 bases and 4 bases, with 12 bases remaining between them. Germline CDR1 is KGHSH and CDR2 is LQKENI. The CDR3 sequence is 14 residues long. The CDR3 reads CASSPAGPGYEQYF. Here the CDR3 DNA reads TGTGCCAGCTCACCAGCGGGACCGGGATACGAGCAGTACTTC.

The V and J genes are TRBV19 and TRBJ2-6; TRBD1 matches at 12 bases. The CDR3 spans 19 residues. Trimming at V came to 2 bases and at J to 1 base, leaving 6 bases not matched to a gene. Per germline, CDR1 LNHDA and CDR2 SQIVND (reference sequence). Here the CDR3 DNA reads TGTGCCAGTAGTATAACACCGGGACAGGGGGCTTCTGGGGCCAACGTCCTGACTTTC. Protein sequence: CASSITPGQGASGANVLTF.

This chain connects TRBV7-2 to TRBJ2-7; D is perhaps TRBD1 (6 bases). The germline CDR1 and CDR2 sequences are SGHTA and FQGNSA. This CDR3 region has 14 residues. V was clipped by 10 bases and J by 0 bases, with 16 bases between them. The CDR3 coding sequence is TGTGCCACTAAACGGGACACATCCTCCTACGAGCAGTACTTC. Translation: CATKRDTSSYEQYF.

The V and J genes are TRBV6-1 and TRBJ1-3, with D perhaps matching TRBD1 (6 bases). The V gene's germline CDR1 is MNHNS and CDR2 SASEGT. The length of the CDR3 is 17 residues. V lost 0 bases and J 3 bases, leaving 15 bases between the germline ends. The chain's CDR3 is CASSEALARGSGNTIYF. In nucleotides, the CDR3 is TGTGCCAGCAGTGAAGCGCTTGCCAGGGGTAGTGGAAACACCATATATTTT.

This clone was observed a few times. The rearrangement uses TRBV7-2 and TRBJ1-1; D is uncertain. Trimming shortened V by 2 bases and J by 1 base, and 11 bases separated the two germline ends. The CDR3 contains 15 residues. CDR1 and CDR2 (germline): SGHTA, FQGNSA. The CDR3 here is CASSLRLSGNTEAFF. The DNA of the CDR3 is TGTGCCAGCAGCTTAAGGCTATCGGGGAACACTGAAGCTTTCTTT. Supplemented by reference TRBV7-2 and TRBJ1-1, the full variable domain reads GAGVSQSPSNKVTEKGKDVELRCDPISGHTALYWYRQSLGQGLEFLIYFQGNSAPDKSGLPSDRFSAERTGGSVSTLTIQRTQQEDSAVYLCASSLRLSGNTEAFFGQGTRLTVV.

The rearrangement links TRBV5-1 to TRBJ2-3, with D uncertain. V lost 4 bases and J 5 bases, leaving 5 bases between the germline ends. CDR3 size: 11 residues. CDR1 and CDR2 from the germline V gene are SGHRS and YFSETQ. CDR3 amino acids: CASSEQDTQYF. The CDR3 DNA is TGCGCCAGCAGCGAGCAAGATACGCAGTATTTT.

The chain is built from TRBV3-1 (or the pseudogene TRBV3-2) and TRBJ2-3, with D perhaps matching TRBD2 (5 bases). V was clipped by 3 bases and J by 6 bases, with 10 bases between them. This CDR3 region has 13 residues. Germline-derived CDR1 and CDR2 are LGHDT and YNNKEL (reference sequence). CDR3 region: CASSHGLDDTQYF. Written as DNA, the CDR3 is TGTGCCAGCAGCCATGGACTTGACGATACGCAGTATTTT.

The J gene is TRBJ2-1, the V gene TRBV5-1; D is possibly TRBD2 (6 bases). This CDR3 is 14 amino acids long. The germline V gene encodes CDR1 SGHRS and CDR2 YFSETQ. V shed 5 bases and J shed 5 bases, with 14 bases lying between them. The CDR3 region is CASRVSGSNNEQFF. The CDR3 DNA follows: TGCGCCAGCAGGGTGAGCGGGTCAAACAATGAGCAGTTCTTC.

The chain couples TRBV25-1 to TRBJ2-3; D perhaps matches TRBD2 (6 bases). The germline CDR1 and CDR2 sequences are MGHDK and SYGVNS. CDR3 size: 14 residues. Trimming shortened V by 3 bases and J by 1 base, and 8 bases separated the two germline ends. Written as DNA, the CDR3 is TGTGCCAGCAGTGAGACGGGAGGCACAGATACGCAGTATTTT. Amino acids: CASSETGGTDTQYF. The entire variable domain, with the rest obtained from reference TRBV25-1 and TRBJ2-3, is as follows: EADIYQTPRYLVIGTGKKITLECSQTMGHDKMYWYQQDPGMELHLIHYSYGVNSTEKGDLSSESTVSRIRTEHFPLTLESARPSHTSQYLCASSETGGTDTQYFGPGTRLTVL.

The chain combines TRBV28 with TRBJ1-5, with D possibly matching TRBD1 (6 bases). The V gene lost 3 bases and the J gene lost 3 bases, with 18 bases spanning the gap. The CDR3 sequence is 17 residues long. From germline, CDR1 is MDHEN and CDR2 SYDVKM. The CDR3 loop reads CASSLARTAWTNQPQHF. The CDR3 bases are TGTGCCAGCAGTTTGGCTAGGACAGCGTGGACCAATCAGCCCCAGCATTTT.

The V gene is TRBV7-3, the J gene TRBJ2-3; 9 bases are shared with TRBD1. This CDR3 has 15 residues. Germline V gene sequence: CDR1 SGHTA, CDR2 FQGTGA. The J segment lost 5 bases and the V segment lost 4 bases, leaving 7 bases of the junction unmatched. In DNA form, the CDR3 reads TGTGCCAGCAGCTCGCAGGGGACAGGGCAAGATACGCAGTATTTT. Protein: CASSSQGTGQDTQYF.

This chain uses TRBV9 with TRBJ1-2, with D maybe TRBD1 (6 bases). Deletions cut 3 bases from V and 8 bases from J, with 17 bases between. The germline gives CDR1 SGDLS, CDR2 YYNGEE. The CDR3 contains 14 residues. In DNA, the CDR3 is TGTGCCAGCAGCGCCCGGACAGCCTTCGACGGCTACACCTTC. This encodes CASSARTAFDGYTF.

Here the CDR3 reads CASSYQFAEETQYF. CDR3 sequence (DNA): TGTGCCAGCAGCTATCAGTTCGCCGAAGAGACCCAGTACTTC. The chain employs TRBV7-2 and TRBJ2-5, with D unresolved. The germline V gene has CDR1 SGHTA and CDR2 FQGNSA. V was clipped by 4 bases and J by 3 bases, with 12 bases between them. The CDR3 contains 14 residues.

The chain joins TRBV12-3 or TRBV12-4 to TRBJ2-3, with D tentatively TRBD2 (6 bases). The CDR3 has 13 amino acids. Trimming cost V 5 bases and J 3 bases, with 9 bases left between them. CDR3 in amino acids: CASSGGETDTQYF. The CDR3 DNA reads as TGTGCCAGCAGTGGCGGGGAGACAGATACGCAGTATTTT.

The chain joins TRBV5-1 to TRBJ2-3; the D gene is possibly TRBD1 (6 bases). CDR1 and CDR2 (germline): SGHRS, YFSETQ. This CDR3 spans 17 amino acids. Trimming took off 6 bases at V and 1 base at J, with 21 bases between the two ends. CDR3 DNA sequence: TGCGCCAGCACTACCGCAGGGGCAGCGGCTGGCACAGATACGCAGTATTTT. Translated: CASTTAGAAAGTDTQYF.

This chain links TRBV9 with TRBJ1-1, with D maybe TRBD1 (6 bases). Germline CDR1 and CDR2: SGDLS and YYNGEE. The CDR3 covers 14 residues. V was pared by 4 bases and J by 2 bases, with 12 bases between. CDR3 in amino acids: CASSTWDTNTEAFF. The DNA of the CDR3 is TGTGCCAGCAGCACCTGGGACACAAACACTGAAGCTTTCTTT. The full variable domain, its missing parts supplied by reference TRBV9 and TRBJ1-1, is DSGVTQTPKHLITATGQRVTLRCSPRSGDLSVYWYQQSLDQGLQFLIQYYNGEERAKGNILERFSAQQFPDLHSELNLSSLELGDSALYFCASSTWDTNTEAFFGQGTRLTVV.

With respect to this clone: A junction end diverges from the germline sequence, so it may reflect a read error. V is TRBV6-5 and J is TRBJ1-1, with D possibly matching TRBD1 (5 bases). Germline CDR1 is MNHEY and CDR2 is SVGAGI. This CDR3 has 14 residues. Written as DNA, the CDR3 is TGTGCCAGCAGGGCCAGTGGGGCGAACACTGAAACTTTCTTT. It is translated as CASRASGANTETFF.

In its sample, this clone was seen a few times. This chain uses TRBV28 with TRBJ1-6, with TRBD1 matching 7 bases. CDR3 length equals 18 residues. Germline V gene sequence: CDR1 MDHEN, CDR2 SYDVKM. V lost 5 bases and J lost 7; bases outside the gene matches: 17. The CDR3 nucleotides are TGTGCCAGCAGTCTTAGAGGGGGAACGGGACAGAAAAATTCACCCCTCCACTTT. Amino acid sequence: CASSLRGGTGQKNSPLHF.

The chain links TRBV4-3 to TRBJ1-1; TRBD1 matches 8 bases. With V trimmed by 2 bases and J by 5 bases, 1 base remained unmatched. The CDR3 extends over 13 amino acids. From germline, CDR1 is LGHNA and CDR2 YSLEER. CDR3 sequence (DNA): TGCGCCAGCAGCCAACGACAGGGGACTGAAGCTTTCTTT. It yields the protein CASSQRQGTEAFF.

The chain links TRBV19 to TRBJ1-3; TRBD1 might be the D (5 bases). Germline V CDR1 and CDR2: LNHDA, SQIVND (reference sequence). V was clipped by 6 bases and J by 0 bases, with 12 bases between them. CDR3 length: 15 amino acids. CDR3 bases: TGTGCCAGTAGCCGCGGCAGGGTCTCTGGAAACACCATATATTTT. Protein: CASSRGRVSGNTIYF.

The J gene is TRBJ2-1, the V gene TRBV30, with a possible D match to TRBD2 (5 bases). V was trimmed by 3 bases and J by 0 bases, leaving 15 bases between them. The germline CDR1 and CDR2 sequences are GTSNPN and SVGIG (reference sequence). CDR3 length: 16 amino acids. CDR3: CAWRDFQRSSYNEQFF. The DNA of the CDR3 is TGTGCCTGGAGAGATTTTCAGCGGAGCTCCTACAATGAGCAGTTCTTC. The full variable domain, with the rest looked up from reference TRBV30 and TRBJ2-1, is SQTIHQWPATLVQPVGSPLSLECTVEGTSNPNLYWYRQAAGRGLQLLFYSVGIGQISSEVPQNLSASRPQDRQFILSSKKLLLSDSGFYLCAWRDFQRSSYNEQFFGPGTRLTVL.